The rows below give T cell receptor beta chains drawn from one sample of a study of blood T cell repertoires in COVID-19. The assay was immunoSEQ multiplex PCR, and TCRdb's table has in-frame clones only and misses some. The sample consists of around 230,000 clones, approximately 86% of them appearing once. The sequencing input was PBMCs or T cells enriched from blood (not recorded which). These receptors originate from a woman between 40 and 50 years old with acute COVID-19. Each CDR3 is given with its conserved first and last residue. D genes are given only for firm matches. Not every row has a clone size; where given, it reads once, few, many or a size class.

length,J,D,V,size,CDR3,DNA
13,TRBJ2-3,.,TRBV6-5,.,CASSYPDSATQYF,TGTGCCAGCAGTTATCCCGACAGCGCCACGCAGTATTTT
17,TRBJ1-3,.,TRBV9,.,CASSVAPGVHSGNTIYF,TGTGCCAGCAGCGTAGCCCCGGGAGTACACTCTGGAAACACCATATATTTT
15,TRBJ2-1,TRBD2,TRBV2,.,CASSTGTSSYNEQFF,TGTGCCAGCAGCACCGGGACTAGCTCCTACAATGAGCAGTTCTTC
17,TRBJ2-7,.,TRBV5-1,.,CASTPGVGQGIPYEQYF,TGCGCCAGCACCCCCGGGGTCGGGCAGGGGATCCCGTACGAGCAGTACTTC
16,TRBJ2-2,TRBD1,TRBV5-1,.,CASSLQGTGNTGELFF,TGCGCCAGCAGCTTGCAAGGGACAGGGAACACCGGGGAGCTGTTTTTT
10,TRBJ1-1,.,TRBV28,.,CATLNTEAFF,TGTGCCACTTTGAACACTGAAGCTTTCTTT
11,TRBJ2-2,.,TRBV9,.,CASSQTGELFF,TGTGCCAGCAGTCAGACCGGGGAGCTGTTTTTT
15,TRBJ1-2,.,TRBV6-1,.,CASSEIGHLNYGYTF,TGTGCCAGCAGTGAAATCGGACACCTCAACTATGGCTACACCTTC
15,TRBJ2-2,TRBD1,TRBV4-1,.,CASSRGQGDTGELFF,TGCGCCAGCAGCAGGGGACAGGGGGACACCGGGGAGCTGTTTTTT
12,TRBJ2-5,.,TRBV27,.,CASSHIGETQYF,TGTGCCAGCAGTCACATCGGGGAGACCCAGTACTTC
14,TRBJ1-1,TRBD1,TRBV11-3,.,CASSYAGTGGAAFF,TGTGCCAGCAGCTACGCCGGGACAGGGGGAGCAGCTTTCTTT
13,TRBJ2-7,TRBD2,TRBV7-8,once,CASETSGGYEQYF,TGTGCCAGCGAGACTAGCGGGGGCTACGAGCAGTACTTC
24,TRBJ2-3,TRBD2,TRBV29-1,.,CSVEVDIGLAGGPIQQTSTDTQYF,TGCAGCGTTGAAGTCGATATCGGACTAGCGGGAGGGCCGATCCAACAGACTAGCACAGATACGCAGTATTTT
14,TRBJ2-7,TRBD2,TRBV2,.,CASIGTSGSYEQYF,TGTGCCAGCATTGGGACTAGCGGGAGCTACGAGCAGTACTTC
13,TRBJ1-3,TRBD1,TRBV12-3/TRBV12-4,once,CASRLGTANTIYF,TGTGCCAGCAGACTCGGGACAGCTAACACCATATATTTT
13,TRBJ1-1,.,TRBV18,few,CASSPGRNTEAFF,TGTGCCAGCTCACCAGGGAGGAACACTGAAGCTTTCTTT
15,TRBJ2-7,.,TRBV3-1/TRBV3-2,.,CASSQTRGPWLEQYF,TGTGCCAGCAGCCAGACTCGCGGCCCCTGGCTCGAGCAGTACTTC
14,TRBJ2-7,.,TRBV3-1/TRBV3-2,few,CASSQGRDAYEQYF,TGTGCCAGCAGCCAAGGGCGGGACGCCTACGAGCAGTACTTC
12,TRBJ2-1,TRBD2,TRBV5-1,.,CASSTGTSEEFF,TGCGCCAGCAGCACCGGGACTAGCGAAGAGTTCTTC
15,TRBJ2-7,.,TRBV7-9,.,CASSKAGRKAYKQYF,TGTGCCAGCAGCAAGGCAGGTCGAAAGGCCTACAAGCAGTACTTC
12,TRBJ2-7,.,TRBV29-1,.,CSANQGTYEQYF,TGCAGCGCGAATCAGGGAACCTACGAGCAGTACTTC
15,TRBJ1-1,TRBD1,TRBV5-6,once,CASSLWTGINTEAFF,TGTGCCAGCAGCTTGTGGACAGGGATAAACACTGAAGCTTTCTTT
17,TRBJ2-7,TRBD2,TRBV5-1,.,CASSLAPGLAEVYEQYF,TGCGCCAGCAGCCTGGCTCCGGGACTAGCGGAAGTCTACGAGCAGTACTTC
19,TRBJ2-2,TRBD2,TRBV9,.,CASSVLREGPYFITGELFF,TGTGCCAGCAGCGTGTTACGGGAGGGCCCTTATTTCATCACCGGGGAGCTGTTTTTT
14,TRBJ2-5,TRBD1,TRBV10-3,.,CAISEMGQQETQYF,TGTGCCATCAGTGAAATGGGACAGCAAGAGACCCAGTACTTC
15,TRBJ2-2,TRBD2,TRBV2,.,CASSDDAGGPGELFF,TGTGCCAGCAGTGATGACGCGGGGGGTCCCGGGGAGCTGTTTTTT
15,TRBJ2-2,.,TRBV5-4,.,CASSFSGRHTGELFF,TGTGCCAGCAGCTTTAGCGGACGGCACACCGGGGAGCTGTTTTTT
14,TRBJ1-5,.,TRBV9,.,CASSVGQSNQPQHF,TGTGCCAGCAGCGTAGGACAGAGCAATCAGCCCCAGCATTTT